The present entry profiles one TCR beta chain with its context. What it binds is not known. These data belong to a study of coeliac disease. Cells were frozen in aliquots of approximately 500,000, and one aliquot per fraction was sequenced. This table comes from immunoSEQ multiplex PCR, and its TCRdb copy is limited to in-frame clones, with some not included. In the table there are 2,500 to 3,000 clones, under 65% of which are singletons. V lost 3 bases and J lost 3, with 4 bases in between. Germline V gene lookup returns CDR1 SGHKS and CDR2 YYEKEE (reference sequence). The CDR3 has 12 residues. General observations from the study: Unbiased detection of gliadin-specific T cells was judged not feasible with this approach. Largely private TRB repertoires meant most sequences were sample-unique. Cross-contamination between intraepithelial and lamina propria cells was possible. Active celiac intraepithelial and lamina propria samples had lower TRB and TRG clonality than control samples.

The V gene is TRBV5-5, the J gene TRBJ2-1, with D uncertain. The sequenced material came from intraepithelial lymphocytes from the gut. The sequence derives from a man aged 50 to 60 with active celiac disease. This CDR3 is CASSSFYNEQFF. CDR3 nucleotide sequence: TGTGCCAGCAGCTCCTTCTACAATGAGCAGTTCTTC.